A selection of T cell receptor beta chains follows, all from one sample in a study of PD-L1 blockade in urothelial cancer. Libraries were prepared by immunoSEQ multiplex PCR; TCRdb keeps only in-frame clonotypes and omits some of them. The sample includes approximately 47,000 clones, more than 75% seen only once; the top ten take approximately 1.7%. The sequencing used PBMCs, collected around atezolizumab (anti-PD-L1) treatment. The receptors here all came from a man aged 50 to 60 with urothelial cancer. Both conserved end residues are part of each CDR3.

V gene,J gene,CDR3 protein
TRBV6-4,TRBJ1-2,CASSLDTNYGYTF
TRBV4-1,TRBJ2-7,CASSQDMATGYEQYF
TRBV6-6,TRBJ1-1,CASSYQGGTEAFF
TRBV6-5,TRBJ2-7,CASSYPNQGAYEQYF
TRBV4-1,TRBJ1-4,CASSPGIGDSEKLFF
TRBV29-1,TRBJ1-5,CSVEVSDNQPQHF
TRBV18,TRBJ2-2,CASSQSGTLNTGELFF
TRBV10-2,TRBJ1-1,CASSDSDHRGRGAFF
TRBV6-5,TRBJ1-6,CASRLGYNSPLHF
TRBV5-1,TRBJ2-7,CASGQDSIVQYF
TRBV5-1,TRBJ1-5,CASSPGQGSNQPQHF
TRBV4-2,TRBJ2-2,CASSQARLAGGGTGELFF
TRBV6-1,TRBJ2-5,CASSDFQRLTETQYF
TRBV6-1,TRBJ1-5,CASTQGAIGNQPQHF